This T cell receptor beta chain emerged from a study of beta chain features in type 1 diabetes. Investigators reverse transcribed all isolated RNA, so they sequenced expressed TCRB transcripts. Profiled with immunoSEQ multiplex PCR; TCRdb holds only in-frame clones, not every one. This sample has around 330,000 clones, with 11% found just once. Unmatched junction bases numbered 10, after V lost 2 bases and J lost 3 bases. CDR1 and CDR2 from the germline V gene are SGHVS and FQNEAQ. The CDR3 is 19 residues long. The J gene is TRBJ2-4, the V gene TRBV7-8, with 13 bases matching TRBD2. The sample taken for sequencing was naive CD4+ T cells from blood. The TCR originated in a woman in her 30s in good health. As DNA, the CDR3 is TGTGCCAGCAGCTTACTCACTAGCGGGAGGGCCGAGGACAAAAACATTCAGTACTTC. It specifies CASSLLTSGRAEDKNIQYF.